This TCR beta chain comes out of a study of T cells in Graves' hyperthyroidism and ophthalmopathy. This clonotype appeared a few times. Amplified TCR beta CDR3 regions came from RNA transcripts. First-round RT-PCR targeting the TCR CDR3 was performed with the HTBI primer set. MiXCR was run by TCRdb on the multiplex PCR reads, yielding one entry per CDR3 protein. This sample has some 600,000 distinct CDR3 sequences, with approximately 15% found just once. The TCR comes from a woman aged 25 to 39 with Graves' hyperthyroidism that later progressed to Graves' ophthalmopathy. Sequences were obtained from blood.

The CDR3 nucleotides are TGTGCCAGCAGCTCCTCCGGGGATCCGAACACCGGGGAGCTGTTTTTT. It translates to CASSSSGDPNTGELFF. The chain joins TRBV11-2 to TRBJ2-2, with TRBD2 as a possible D gene (5 bases). In germline, CDR1 is SGHAT, CDR2 FQNNGV. The CDR3 spans 16 residues. V lost 4 bases and J 0 bases, leaving 12 bases between the germline ends.